This T cell receptor (beta chain) was sequenced for a study of control samples from healthy donors and cancer patients. In regard to this clone: This may arise from a read error, as a much more abundant clone is one base away.

Data came from immunoSEQ multiplex PCR; TCRdb stores just in-frame clones and leaves some out. This table holds about 6,700 clones, 65% to 80% found once. The CDR3 sequence is 15 residues long. Germline-derived CDR1 and CDR2 are SGHNT and YYREEE (reference sequence). Trimming took off 0 bases at V and 6 bases at J, with 14 bases between the two ends. The source of this sequence is a male donor with melanoma. Sequenced input: formalin-fixed, paraffin-embedded tissue. The chain joins TRBV5-4 to TRBJ2-3; D is undetermined. The CDR3 loop is CASSLARPNVDTQYF. CDR3 sequence (DNA): TGTGCCAGCAGCTTGGCCAGACCCAATGTGGATACGCAGTATTTT.